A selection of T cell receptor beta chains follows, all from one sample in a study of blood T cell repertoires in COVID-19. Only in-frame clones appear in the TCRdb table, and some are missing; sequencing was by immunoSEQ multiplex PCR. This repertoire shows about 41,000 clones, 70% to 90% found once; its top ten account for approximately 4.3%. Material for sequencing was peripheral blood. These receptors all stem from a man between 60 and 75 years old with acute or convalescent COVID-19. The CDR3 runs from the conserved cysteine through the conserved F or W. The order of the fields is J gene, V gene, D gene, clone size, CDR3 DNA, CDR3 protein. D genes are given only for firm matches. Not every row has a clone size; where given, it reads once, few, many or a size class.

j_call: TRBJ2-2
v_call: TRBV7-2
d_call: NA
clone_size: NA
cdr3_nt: TGTGCCAGCAGCTGGACTCTCAACACCGGGGAGCTGTTTTTT
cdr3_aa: CASSWTLNTGELFF

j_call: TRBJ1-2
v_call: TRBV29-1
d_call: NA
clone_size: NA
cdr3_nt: TGCAGCGTTGGCGACAGTTCCGGTGGCTACACCTTC
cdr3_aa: CSVGDSSGGYTF

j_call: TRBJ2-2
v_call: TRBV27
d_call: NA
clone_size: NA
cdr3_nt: TGTGCCAGCGGCTCCGGGACACCGAACACCGGGGAGCTGTTTTTT
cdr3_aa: CASGSGTPNTGELFF

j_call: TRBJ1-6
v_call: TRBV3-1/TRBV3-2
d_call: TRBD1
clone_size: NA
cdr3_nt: TGTGCCAGCACCGGGACAGAAGGTTCACCCCTCCACTTT
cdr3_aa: CASTGTEGSPLHF

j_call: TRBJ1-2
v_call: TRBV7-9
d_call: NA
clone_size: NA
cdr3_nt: TGTGCCAGCAGCCAGGACAGCAACTATGGCTACACCTTC
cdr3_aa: CASSQDSNYGYTF

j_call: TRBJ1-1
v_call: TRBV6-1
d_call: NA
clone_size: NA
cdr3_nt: TGTGCCAGCAGTGAAGGGTGGAGAGGGGGCACTGAAGCTTTCTTT
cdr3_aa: CASSEGWRGGTEAFF

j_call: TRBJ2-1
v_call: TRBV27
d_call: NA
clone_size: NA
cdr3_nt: TGTGCCAGCAGTTTACTGGCGGGCCTCCTCTACAATGAGCAGTTCTTC
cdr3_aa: CASSLLAGLLYNEQFF

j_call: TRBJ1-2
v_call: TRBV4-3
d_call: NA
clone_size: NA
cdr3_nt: TGCGCCAGCAGCCAAGATAACGACAGATACTATGGCTACACCTTC
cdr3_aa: CASSQDNDRYYGYTF

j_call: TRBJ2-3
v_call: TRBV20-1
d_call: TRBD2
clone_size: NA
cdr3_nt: TGCAGTGCTAGTCGGACTAGCGGGGGGCCCACCCTAAGCACAGATACGCAGTATTTT
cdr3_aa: CSASRTSGGPTLSTDTQYF

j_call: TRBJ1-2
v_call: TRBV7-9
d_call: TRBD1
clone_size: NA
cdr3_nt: TGTGCCAGCAGCGAAGGGTTTCGGGACAGGGATGGCTACACCTTC
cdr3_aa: CASSEGFRDRDGYTF

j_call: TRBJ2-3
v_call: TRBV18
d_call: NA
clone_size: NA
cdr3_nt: TGTGCCAGCTCACCCTCCTTGGGGCCAGATACGCAGTATTTT
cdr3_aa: CASSPSLGPDTQYF

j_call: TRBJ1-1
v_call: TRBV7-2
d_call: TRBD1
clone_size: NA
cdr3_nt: TGTGCCAGCAGCATACGAGGGACAGTGAACACTGAAGCTTTCTTT
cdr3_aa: CASSIRGTVNTEAFF

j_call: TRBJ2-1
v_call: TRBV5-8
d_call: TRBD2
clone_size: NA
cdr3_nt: TGTGCCAGCAGCCCAGCGGGGAGCTCCTACAATGAGCAGTTCTTC
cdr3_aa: CASSPAGSSYNEQFF

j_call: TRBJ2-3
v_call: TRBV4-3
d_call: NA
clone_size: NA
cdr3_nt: TGCGCCAGCAGCCAAGATGTACGACAGCGTGGTTCAGAGGCGCAGTATTTT
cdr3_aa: CASSQDVRQRGSEAQYF

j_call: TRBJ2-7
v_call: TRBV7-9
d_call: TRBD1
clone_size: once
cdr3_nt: TGTGCCAGCAGCTACGGAACAGGGGGGATTTCCTACGAGCAGTACTTC
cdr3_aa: CASSYGTGGISYEQYF

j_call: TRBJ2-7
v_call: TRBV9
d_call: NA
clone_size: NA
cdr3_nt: TGTGCCAGCAGCGAGGGGACTGTTTCCTACGAGCAGTACTTC
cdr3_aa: CASSEGTVSYEQYF

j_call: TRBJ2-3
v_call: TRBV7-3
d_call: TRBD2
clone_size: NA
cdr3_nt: TGTGCCAGCACAGCGGGGGACCGTTCTAATACGCAGTATTTT
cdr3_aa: CASTAGDRSNTQYF

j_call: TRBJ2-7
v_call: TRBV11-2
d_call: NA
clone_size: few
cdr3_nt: TGTGCCAGCAGCACCGATGGAGTCTCCTACGAGCAGTACTTC
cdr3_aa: CASSTDGVSYEQYF

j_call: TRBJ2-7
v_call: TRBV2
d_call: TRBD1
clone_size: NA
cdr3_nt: TGTGCCCTCAGCAAGGGGACAGGGACTATGGAGCAGTACTTC
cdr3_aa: CALSKGTGTMEQYF

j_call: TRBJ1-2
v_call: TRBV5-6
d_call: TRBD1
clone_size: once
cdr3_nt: TGTGCCAGCAGCTTGTCAGGGACAGGGATTGGCTACACCTTC
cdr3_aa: CASSLSGTGIGYTF

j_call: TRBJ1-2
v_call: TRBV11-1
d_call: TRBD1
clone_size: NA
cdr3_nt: TGTGCCAGCAGTTCCTGGGACAGGGAGGATGGCTACACCTTC
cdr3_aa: CASSSWDREDGYTF

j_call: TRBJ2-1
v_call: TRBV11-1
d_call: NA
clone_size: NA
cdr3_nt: TGTGCCAGCAGGGGGGAGGGGGTCGATGAGCAGTTCTTC
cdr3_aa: CASRGEGVDEQFF

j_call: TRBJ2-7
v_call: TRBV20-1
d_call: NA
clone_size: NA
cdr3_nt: TGCAGTGCTAGGGCAGGGCACGAGCAGTACTTC
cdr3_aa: CSARAGHEQYF